This entry lists 25 T cell receptor beta chains sequenced from one sample in a study of T cell responses to AZD1222 COVID-19 vaccine. Measured with immunoSEQ multiplex PCR; TCRdb has only the in-frame clones, and not every one. The sample contains some 36,000 clones, around nine tenths of which appear only once. The sample consisted of peripheral blood, taken on day 0 of AZD1222 vaccination. The source is an adult in good health.

The chain employs TRBV7-2 and TRBJ2-7; tentatively, D is TRBD2 (5 bases). Trimming left V 2 bases short and J 5 bases short, with 10 bases between. This CDR3 is built from 13 residues. Germline CDR1 and CDR2: SGHTA and FQGNSA. The CDR3 DNA reads TGTGCCAGCAGCTTACGGCAGCGGAACGAGCAGTACTTC. Translated, it gives CASSLRQRNEQYF.

The chain recombines TRBV27 with TRBJ1-4, with D unresolved. V dropped 3 bases and J dropped 7 bases, with 6 bases sitting between them. This CDR3 has 12 amino acids. From germline, CDR1 is MNHEY and CDR2 SMNVEV (reference sequence). CDR3 loop: CASSFLGEKLFF. CDR3 coding DNA: TGTGCCAGCAGTTTTCTAGGTGAAAAACTGTTTTTT. The full variable domain, in which reference TRBV27 and TRBJ1-4 provide the parts outside the CDR3, is EAQVTQNPRYLITVTGKKLTVTCSQNMNHEYMSWYRQDPGLGLRQIYYSMNVEVTDKGDVPEGYKVSRKEKRNFPLILESPSPNQTSLYFCASSFLGEKLFFGSGTQLSVL.

The chain combines TRBV7-8 with TRBJ1-1; D unresolved. This CDR3 is 13 amino acids long. CDR1 is SGHVS, CDR2 FQNEAQ, per germline. Trimming removed 0 bases at V and 10 bases at J, with 12 bases between. The CDR3: CASSLARGNGAFF. CDR3 coding DNA: TGTGCCAGCAGCTTAGCCAGAGGGAATGGAGCTTTCTTT.

This clone was observed once. The V gene is TRBV6-2 or TRBV6-3, the J gene TRBJ2-7, with D tentatively TRBD1 (6 bases). Trimming stripped 4 bases from V and 4 bases from J, with 17 bases between. CDR1 and CDR2 from the germline V gene are MNHEY and SVGEGT. The CDR3 totals 15 residues. The CDR3 DNA follows: TGTGCCAGCAGTTTCGCCACAGGGATTAAATACGAGCAGTACTTC. Amino acids: CASSFATGIKYEQYF.

The chain carries TRBV6-6 and TRBJ2-7; a possible D gene is TRBD1 (6 bases). This CDR3 is 15 amino acids long. Per the germline V gene, CDR1 is MNHNY and CDR2 is SVGAGI (reference sequence). Trimming shortened V by 3 bases and J by 5 bases, and 17 bases separated the two germline ends. The CDR3 bases are TGTGCCAGCAGTTATTCACAGGGCGTGAAGGACGAGCAGTACTTC. Protein sequence: CASSYSQGVKDEQYF.

The V gene is TRBV10-1, the J gene TRBJ2-3; D is possibly TRBD1 or TRBD2 (5 bases each). The CDR3 runs to 15 residues. Trimming shortened V by 2 bases and J by 6 bases, and 15 bases separated the two germline ends. Germline CDR1 WNHNN, CDR2 SYGVQD (reference sequence). DNA for the CDR3: TGCGCCAGCAGTGAGGGGGGTAGCATCCGCGATACGCAGTATTTT. Amino acid sequence: CASSEGGSIRDTQYF.

V and J are TRBV27 and TRBJ1-2, with D unclear. Germline CDR1 reads MNHEY; CDR2 reads SMNVEV (reference sequence). This CDR3 is 15 amino acids long. With 5 bases removed from V and 4 bases from J, the gap between germline ends came to 17 bases. The CDR3 here is CASSQVATWTYGYTF. As DNA, the CDR3 is TGTGCCAGCAGTCAAGTCGCAACATGGACCTATGGCTACACCTTC.

The rearrangement uses TRBV2 and TRBJ1-4; D is possibly TRBD1 (5 bases). CDR3 length: 17 residues. Germline CDR1 reads SNHLY; CDR2 reads FYNNEI. V lost 6 bases, J lost 5 bases, and 22 bases lay in between. The CDR3 spells CASRTTGGSGPNEKLFF. The CDR3, as DNA: TGTGCCAGCAGAACAACAGGAGGGAGCGGGCCCAATGAAAAACTGTTTTTT.

The rearrangement joins TRBV27 to TRBJ2-1; unclear D gene. This CDR3 contains 13 residues. The V end lost 6 bases, the J end lost 6 bases, and 12 bases lay between the germline ends. In germline, CDR1 is MNHEY, CDR2 SMNVEV (reference sequence). CDR3 nucleotides: TGTGCCAGCAGCTTTAACAAAATCAATGAGCAGTTCTTC. Translating it yields CASSFNKINEQFF.

The J gene is TRBJ2-1, the V gene TRBV6-4; TRBD2 aligns across 7 bases. J lost 3 bases, V lost 2 bases, and 4 bases had no gene match. Per the germline V gene, CDR1 is MRHNA and CDR2 is SNTAGT. The CDR3 is 15 amino acids. CDR3 nucleotides: TGTGCCAGCAGTGACGACCCTAGCGGCTACAATGAGCAGTTCTTC. It codes for CASSDDPSGYNEQFF.

CDR3 residues: CASSQTRENYGYTF. Here the CDR3 DNA reads TGCGCCAGCAGCCAAACGCGAGAGAACTATGGCTACACCTTC. The rearrangement joins TRBV4-3 to TRBJ1-2, with no clear D. In germline, CDR1 is LGHNA, CDR2 YSLEER. The V gene lost 2 bases and the J gene lost 2 bases, with 9 bases spanning the gap. This CDR3 spans 14 amino acids.

The CDR3 reads CASRPTGHWGAFF. The CDR3 DNA reads as TGTGCCAGCAGACCCACCGGGCACTGGGGAGCTTTCTTT. The chain has TRBV6-5 and TRBJ1-1; D is uncertain. Deletions cut 6 bases from V and 10 bases from J, with 18 bases between. In germline, CDR1 is MNHEY, CDR2 SVGAGI. The CDR3 contains 13 residues.

This clone was recorded a few times. This rearrangement joins TRBV15 to TRBJ2-7; 7 nucleotides align to TRBD1. Looked up from germline, CDR1 is LNHNV and CDR2 is YYDKDF (reference sequence). This CDR3 has 16 residues. V was clipped by 5 bases and J by 2 bases; unmatched bases: 12. The CDR3 region has the DNA TGTGCCACCAGCCAACTCCCCGGGACAGAACCCTACGAGCAGTACTTC. Protein: CATSQLPGTEPYEQYF. The variable domain in full, completed from reference TRBV15 and TRBJ2-7, reads DAMVIQNPRYQVTQFGKPVTLSCSQTLNHNVMYWYQQKSSQAPKLLFHYYDKDFNNEADTPDNFQSRRPNTSFCFLDIRSPGLGDTAMYLCATSQLPGTEPYEQYFGPGTRLTVT.

This clone has just a few counts. The CDR3 sequence is CASSEAHSSGTEAFF. The DNA for the CDR3 is TGTGCCAGCAGTGAAGCGCACAGCTCGGGCACTGAAGCTTTCTTT. The rearrangement uses TRBV6-1 and TRBJ1-1; D not resolved. Germline V lookup: CDR1 MNHNS, CDR2 SASEGT. The CDR3 covers 15 residues. Between the trimmed V and J ends, which lost 0 bases and 4 bases, there was a span of 12 bases.

This sequence joins TRBV6-5 and TRBJ2-3, with D unresolved. CDR3 length: 14 residues. Germline CDR1 MNHEY, CDR2 SVGAGI. Trimming stripped 6 bases from V and 1 base from J, with 11 bases between. DNA for the CDR3: TGTGCCAGCAGACCCACGGACGGCACAGATACGCAGTATTTT. Translating gives CASRPTDGTDTQYF.

The chain recombines TRBV14 with TRBJ1-4, with 8 bases matching TRBD1. The germline CDR1 and CDR2 sequences are SGHDN and FVKESK. Trimming at V came to 2 bases and at J to 8 bases, leaving 10 bases not matched to a gene. The CDR3 is 16 residues long. The DNA of the CDR3 is TGTGCCAGCAGCCAAATACTGGGCAGGGGGCGCGAAAAACTGTTTTTT. It translates to CASSQILGRGREKLFF.

The table lists this clone with a count of one. The V and J genes are TRBV7-2 and TRBJ2-2; D uncertain. V was shortened by 4 bases and J by 5 bases, with 17 bases between the two germline ends. This CDR3 is built from 16 residues. Germline-derived CDR1 and CDR2 are SGHTA and FQGNSA. CDR3 sequence (DNA): TGTGCCAGCAGCTCCCGCGGATTGGTCACGACCGGGGAGCTGTTTTTT. The encoded protein is CASSSRGLVTTGELFF.

The chain carries TRBV7-6 and TRBJ1-2; TRBD1 aligns across 7 bases. Germline V CDR1 and CDR2: SGHVS, FNYEAQ. Trimming at V came to 1 base and at J to 2 bases, leaving 7 bases not matched to a gene. This CDR3 comprises 16 residues. DNA for the CDR3: TGTGCCAGCAGCTTAGGCCCGGGACAGATAAACTATGGCTACACCTTC. Protein product: CASSLGPGQINYGYTF.

CDR3 coding DNA: TGTGCCAGCAGGGTAGGGGTCGGGACAGGGGCCTACGAGCAGTACTTC. Its translation: CASRVGVGTGAYEQYF. This chain uses TRBV2 with TRBJ2-7, with 10 bases that match TRBD1. CDR3 length equals 16 residues. Germline trimming cut 6 bases from V and 2 bases from J; bases unmatched to any gene: 10. Germline V gene lookup returns CDR1 SNHLY and CDR2 FYNNEI.

The chain employs TRBV2 and TRBJ2-5; 10 nucleotides line up with TRBD2. Unmatched junction bases numbered 10, after V lost 4 bases and J lost 5 bases. The CDR3 is made up of 16 amino acids. In germline, CDR1 is SNHLY, CDR2 FYNNEI. CDR3 coding DNA: TGTGCCAGCAGTGTAGATACTAGCGGGGAAACGGAGACCCAGTACTTC. Its protein product is CASSVDTSGETETQYF.

The chain has TRBV11-2 and TRBJ2-2, with a possible D match to TRBD2 (5 bases). Germline V lookup: CDR1 SGHAT, CDR2 FQNNGV. This CDR3 has 14 residues. The V gene lost 1 base and the J gene lost 4 bases, with 7 bases spanning the gap. The chain's CDR3 is CASSLVRGTGELFF. CDR3 in DNA: TGTGCCAGCAGCTTAGTCCGGGGCACCGGGGAGCTGTTTTTT. Combining the CDR3 with reference TRBV11-2 and TRBJ2-2 gives the whole variable domain EAGVAQSPRYKIIEKRQSVAFWCNPISGHATLYWYQQILGQGPKLLIQFQNNGVVDDSQLPKDRFSAERLKGVDSTLKIQPAKLEDSAVYLCASSLVRGTGELFFGEGSRLTVL.

This clone has just a few counts. V gene TRBV12-5 combines with J gene TRBJ2-1; D may correspond to TRBD1 or TRBD2 (5 bases each). CDR1 is LGHNT and CDR2 is FRNRAP in the germline V gene. Deletions cut 1 base from V and 5 bases from J, with 9 bases between. The CDR3 is 14 amino acids. CDR3 in DNA: TGTGCTAGTGGTTTGGGGGGGAGAGACAATGAGCAGTTCTTC. Amino acid sequence: CASGLGGRDNEQFF.

In DNA, the CDR3 is TGTGCCAGCAGCAAAGAAGACAGGGAATGGAACTATGGCTACACCTTC. It yields the protein CASSKEDREWNYGYTF. The V call is TRBV21-1, the J call TRBJ1-2; the table's D call TRBD1 went unverified against the DNA. TRBV21-1 is noted as a pseudogene. CDR3 size: 16 residues.

The chain has TRBV5-8 and TRBJ2-1; no clear D gene. The CDR3 consists of 12 residues. V lost 7 bases to trimming and J lost 9 bases, with 14 bases between them. Per the germline V gene, CDR1 is SGHTS and CDR2 is YDEGEE. The DNA for the CDR3 is TGTGCCAGCTCCCGACCAGAGGTTGAGCAGTTCTTC. It codes for CASSRPEVEQFF. Combining the CDR3 with reference TRBV5-8 and TRBJ2-1 gives the whole variable domain EAGVTQSPTHLIKTRGQQATLRCSPISGHTSVYWYQQALGLGLQFLLWYDEGEERNRGNFPPRFSGRQFPNYSSELNVNALELEDSALYLCASSRPEVEQFFGPGTRLTVL.

This chain connects TRBV9 to TRBJ1-2; TRBD1 might be the D (6 bases). Germline V CDR1 and CDR2: SGDLS, YYNGEE. The CDR3 contains 15 residues. Deletions cut 6 bases from V and 3 bases from J, with 18 bases between. The CDR3 DNA is TGTGCCAGCACCCGACAGGCAGGGAAGGACTATGGCTACACCTTC. Residues: CASTRQAGKDYGYTF.